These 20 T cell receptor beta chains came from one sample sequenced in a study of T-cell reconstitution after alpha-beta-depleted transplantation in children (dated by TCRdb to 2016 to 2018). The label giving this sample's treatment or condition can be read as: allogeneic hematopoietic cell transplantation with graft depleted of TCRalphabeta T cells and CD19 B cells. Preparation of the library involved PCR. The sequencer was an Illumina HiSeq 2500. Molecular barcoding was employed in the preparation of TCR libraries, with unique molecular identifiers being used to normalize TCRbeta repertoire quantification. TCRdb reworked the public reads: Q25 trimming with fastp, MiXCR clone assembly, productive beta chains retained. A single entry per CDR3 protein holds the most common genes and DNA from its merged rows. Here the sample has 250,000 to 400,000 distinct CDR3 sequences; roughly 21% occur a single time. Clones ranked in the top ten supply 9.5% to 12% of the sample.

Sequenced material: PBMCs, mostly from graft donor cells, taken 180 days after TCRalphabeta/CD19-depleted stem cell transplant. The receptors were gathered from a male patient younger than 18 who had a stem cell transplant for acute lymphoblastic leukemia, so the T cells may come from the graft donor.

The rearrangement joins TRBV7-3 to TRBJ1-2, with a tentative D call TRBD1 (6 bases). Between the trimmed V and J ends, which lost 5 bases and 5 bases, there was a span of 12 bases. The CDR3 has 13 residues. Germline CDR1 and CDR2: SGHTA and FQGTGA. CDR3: CASSHLQGYGYTF. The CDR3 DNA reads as TGTGCCAGCAGCCATTTACAGGGTTATGGCTACACCTTC.

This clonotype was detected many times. The CDR3: CASSPAGYTQYF. In DNA form, the CDR3 reads TGTGCCAGCAGCCCTGCGGGATATACGCAGTATTTT. This chain connects TRBV7-2 to TRBJ2-3, with D tentatively TRBD2 (6 bases). The CDR3 is 12 amino acids. Germline V gene sequence: CDR1 SGHTA, CDR2 FQGNSA. Trimming stripped 5 bases from V and 7 bases from J, with 10 bases between. The complete variable domain, with remaining parts taken from reference TRBV7-2 and TRBJ2-3, reads GAGVSQSPSNKVTEKGKDVELRCDPISGHTALYWYRQSLGQGLEFLIYFQGNSAPDKSGLPSDRFSAERTGGSVSTLTIQRTQQEDSAVYLCASSPAGYTQYFGPGTRLTVL.

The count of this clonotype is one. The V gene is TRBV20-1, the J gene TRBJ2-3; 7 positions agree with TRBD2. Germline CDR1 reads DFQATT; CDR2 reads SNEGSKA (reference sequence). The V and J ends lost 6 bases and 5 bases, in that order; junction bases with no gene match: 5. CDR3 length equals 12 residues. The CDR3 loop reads CSAETSLDTQYF. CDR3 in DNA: TGCAGTGCAGAGACTAGCTTAGATACGCAGTATTTT.

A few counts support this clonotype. Here the CDR3 reads CASSFGMLHYEQYF. The CDR3 DNA follows: TGTGCCAGCAGCTTCGGTATGCTCCACTACGAGCAGTACTTC. The chain links TRBV5-6 to TRBJ2-7; D is ambiguous. There are 14 residues in the CDR3. Germline CDR1 is SGHDT and CDR2 is YYEEEE. Trimming stripped 2 bases from V and 3 bases from J, with 12 bases between.

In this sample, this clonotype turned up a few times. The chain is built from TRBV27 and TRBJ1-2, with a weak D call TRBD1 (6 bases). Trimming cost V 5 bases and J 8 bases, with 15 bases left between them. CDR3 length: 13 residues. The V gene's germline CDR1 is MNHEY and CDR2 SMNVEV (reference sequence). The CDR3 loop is CASSLRRRGGYTF. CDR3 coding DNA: TGTGCCAGCAGTCTTCGGAGGAGGGGGGGCTACACCTTC.

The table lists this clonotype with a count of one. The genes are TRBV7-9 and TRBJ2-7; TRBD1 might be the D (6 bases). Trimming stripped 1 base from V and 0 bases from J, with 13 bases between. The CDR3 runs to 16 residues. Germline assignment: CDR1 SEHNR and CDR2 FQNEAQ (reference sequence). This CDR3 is CASSLGTGMSSYEQYF. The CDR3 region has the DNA TGTGCCAGCAGCTTAGGTACAGGGATGAGCTCCTACGAGCAGTACTTC. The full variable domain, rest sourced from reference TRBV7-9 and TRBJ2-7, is DTGVSQNPRHKITKRGQNVTFRCDPISEHNRLYWYRQTLGQGPEFLTYFQNEAQLEKSRLLSDRFSAERPKGSFSTLEIQRTEQGDSAMYLCASSLGTGMSSYEQYFGPGTRLTVT.

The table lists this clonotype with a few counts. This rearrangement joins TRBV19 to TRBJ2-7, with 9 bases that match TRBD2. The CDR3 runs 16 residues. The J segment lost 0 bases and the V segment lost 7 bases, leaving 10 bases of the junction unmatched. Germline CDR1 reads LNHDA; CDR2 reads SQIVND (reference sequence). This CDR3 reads CASTATSSGNSYEQYF. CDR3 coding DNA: TGTGCCAGTACCGCCACCTCTAGCGGGAACTCCTACGAGCAGTACTTC.

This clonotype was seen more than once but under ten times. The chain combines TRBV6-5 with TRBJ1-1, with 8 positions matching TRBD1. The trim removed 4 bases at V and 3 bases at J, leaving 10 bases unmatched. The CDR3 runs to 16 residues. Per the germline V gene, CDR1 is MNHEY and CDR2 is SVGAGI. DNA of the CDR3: TGTGCCAGCAGTTTCGAGAGACAGGGGCGGGACACTGAAGCTTTCTTT. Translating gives CASSFERQGRDTEAFF.

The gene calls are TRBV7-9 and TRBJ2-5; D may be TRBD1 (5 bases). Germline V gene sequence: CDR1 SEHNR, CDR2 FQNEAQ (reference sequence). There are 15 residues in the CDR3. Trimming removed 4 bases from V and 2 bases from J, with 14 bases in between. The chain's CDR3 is CASSSLGHPQETQYF. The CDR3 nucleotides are TGTGCCAGCAGCTCCCTCGGACACCCACAAGAGACCCAGTACTTC.

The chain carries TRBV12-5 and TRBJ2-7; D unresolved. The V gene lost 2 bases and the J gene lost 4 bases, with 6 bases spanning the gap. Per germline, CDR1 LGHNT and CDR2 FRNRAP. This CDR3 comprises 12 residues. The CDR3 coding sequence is TGTGCTAGTGGTTTGTTGCCTTACGAGCAGTACTTC. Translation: CASGLLPYEQYF.

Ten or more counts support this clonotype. CDR3 region: CSVGRGASGEKLFF. Here the CDR3 DNA reads TGCAGCGTGGGCCGTGGGGCCAGCGGTGAAAAACTGTTTTTT. The J gene is TRBJ1-4, the V gene TRBV29-1; TRBD1 is a possible D gene (5 bases). CDR1 and CDR2 from the germline V gene are SQVTM and ANQGSEA. V was clipped by 6 bases and J by 7 bases, with 18 bases between them. This CDR3 contains 14 residues.

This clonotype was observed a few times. CDR3 sequence: CASSLRGQGALAYEQYF. The CDR3 bases are TGTGCCAGCAGCCTCCGTGGACAGGGGGCCCTGGCCTACGAGCAGTACTTC. The chain carries TRBV3-1 and TRBJ2-7; 11 bases agree with TRBD1. The CDR3 consists of 17 residues. The germline V gene has CDR1 LGHDT and CDR2 YNNKEL (reference sequence). Trimming took 4 bases from V and 2 from J; bases not matched to a gene: 10.

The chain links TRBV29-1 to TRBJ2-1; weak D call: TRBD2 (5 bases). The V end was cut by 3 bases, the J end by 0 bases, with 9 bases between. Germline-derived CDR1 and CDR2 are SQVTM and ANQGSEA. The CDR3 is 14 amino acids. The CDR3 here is CSVDWGVSYNEQFF. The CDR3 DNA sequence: TGCAGCGTTGATTGGGGAGTCTCCTACAATGAGCAGTTCTTC.

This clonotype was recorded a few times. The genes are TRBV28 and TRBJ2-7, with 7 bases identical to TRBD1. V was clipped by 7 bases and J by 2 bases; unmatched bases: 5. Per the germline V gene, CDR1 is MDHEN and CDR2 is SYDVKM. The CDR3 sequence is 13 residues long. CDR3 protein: CASKLTGTYEQYF. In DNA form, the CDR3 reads TGTGCCAGCAAACTGACAGGGACCTACGAGCAGTACTTC.

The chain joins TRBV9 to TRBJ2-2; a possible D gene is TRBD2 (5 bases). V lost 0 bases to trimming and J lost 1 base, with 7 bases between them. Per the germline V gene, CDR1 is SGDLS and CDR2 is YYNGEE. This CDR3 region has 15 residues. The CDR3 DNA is TGTGCCAGCAGCGTAGAACGGGAGAACACCGGGGAGCTGTTTTTT. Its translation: CASSVERENTGELFF.

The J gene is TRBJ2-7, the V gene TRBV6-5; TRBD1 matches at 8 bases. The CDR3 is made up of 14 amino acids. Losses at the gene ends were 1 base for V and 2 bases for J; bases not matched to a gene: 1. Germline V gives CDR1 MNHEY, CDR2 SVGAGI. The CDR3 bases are TGTGCCAGCAGTTACTGGGGACAGGCCTACGAGCAGTACTTC. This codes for CASSYWGQAYEQYF.

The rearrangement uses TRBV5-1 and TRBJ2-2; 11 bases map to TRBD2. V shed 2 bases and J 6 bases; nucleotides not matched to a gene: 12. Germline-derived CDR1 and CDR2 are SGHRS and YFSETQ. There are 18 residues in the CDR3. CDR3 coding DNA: TGCGCCAGCAGCTTAGTAGCGGGAGGGCCCCGCTACGCCGGGGAGCTGTTTTTT. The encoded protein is CASSLVAGGPRYAGELFF.

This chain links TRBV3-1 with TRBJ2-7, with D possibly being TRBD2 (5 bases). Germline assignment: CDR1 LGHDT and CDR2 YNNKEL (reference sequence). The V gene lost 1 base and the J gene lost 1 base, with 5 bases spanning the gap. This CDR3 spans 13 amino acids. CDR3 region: CASSQGTSYEQYF. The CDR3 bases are TGTGCCAGCAGCCAAGGGACTTCCTACGAGCAGTACTTC.

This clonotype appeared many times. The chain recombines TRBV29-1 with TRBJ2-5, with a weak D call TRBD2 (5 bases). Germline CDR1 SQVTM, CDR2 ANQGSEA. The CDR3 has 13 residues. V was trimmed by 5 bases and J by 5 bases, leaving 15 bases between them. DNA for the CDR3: TGCAGCGTTCGACCCAATCGAGGGGAGACCCAGTACTTC. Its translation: CSVRPNRGETQYF.

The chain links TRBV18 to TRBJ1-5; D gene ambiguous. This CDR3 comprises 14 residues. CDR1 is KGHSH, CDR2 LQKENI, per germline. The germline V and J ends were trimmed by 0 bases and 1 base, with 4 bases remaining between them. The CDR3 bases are TGTGCCAGCTCACCACCGCGGAGCAATCAGCCCCAGCATTTT. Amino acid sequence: CASSPPRSNQPQHF.